The 21 T cell receptor gamma chains given below trace back to one sample, sequenced in a study of Vδ1+ human thymocytes (dated by TCRdb to the late 2010s). Paper-wide results and their limitations: Unlike the oligoclonal repertoires in peripheral blood, the thymic TRG and TRD repertoires appeared highly polyclonal, with Gaussian CDR3 length distributions.

Their antigens are not known. Data came from an Illumina MiSeq. RNA was isolated using the RNeasy mini kit, and reverse transcription was performed with Superscript III. Multiplex PCR was used to generate CDR3 amplicons, with pooled V-gene forward primers and a constant-region reverse primer carrying Illumina adaptor overhangs. TCRdb processed the public reads again with the CATT caller, after which rows with matching DNA were combined. Present in this sample are approximately 11,000 gamma-chain clones, approximately 40% of which were seen just once. Approximately 1.9% of the sample is held by the ten biggest clonotypes. The material sequenced was Vdelta1+ gamma-delta thymocytes from the thymus. The meaning of the sample's cell subset or site label: FACS-sorted CD3+ TCRalphabeta- TCRVdelta1+ TCRVdelta2- thymocytes. Source of these receptors: a boy under two years old who had congenital heart surgery.

There are a few counts of this clone. The chain joins TRGV9 to TRGJP2. The germline CDR1 and CDR2 sequences are GITISATS and ISYDGTV (reference sequence). The CDR3 totals 15 residues. Trimming cost V 2 bases and J 1 base; bases outside gene matches: 4. The CDR3 sequence: CALWEAVSSDWIKTF. In DNA, the CDR3 is TGTGCCTTGTGGGAGGCGGTTAGTAGTGATTGGATCAAGACGTTT.

The table lists this clone with a count of one. The chain carries TRGV4 and TRGJ1 or TRGJ2. TCRdb does not report a J gene; here it was assigned by matching the DNA to germline references. The germline CDR1 and CDR2 sequences are EGSTGY and YDSYTSSV. The J segment lost 3 bases and the V segment lost 3 bases, leaving 8 bases of the junction unmatched. The length of the CDR3 is 14 residues. The CDR3 protein is CATWDPRSYYKKLF. The CDR3 bases are TGTGCCACCTGGGATCCCCGGAGTTATTATAAGAAACTCTTT.

This clone has only a few counts. At one end the junction does not follow the germline gene, possibly because of a read error. The V gene is TRGV9, the J gene TRGJ1 or TRGJ2. The CDR3 length is 11 residues. CDR1 GITISATS and CDR2 ISYDGTV come from the germline V gene (reference sequence). The CDR3 spells CAWWEADKKLF. The CDR3 nucleotides are TGTGCCTGGTGGGAGGCCGATAAGAAACTCTTT.

This clone has a single count. The gene calls are TRGV8 and TRGJ1 or TRGJ2. TCRdb does not report a J gene; here it was assigned by matching the DNA to germline references. The J segment lost 3 bases and the V segment lost 5 bases, leaving 10 bases of the junction unmatched. Per the germline V gene, CDR1 is VENAVY and CDR2 is YDSYNSRV. The CDR3 runs 14 residues. CDR3 loop: CATWVGAIYYKKLF. CDR3 sequence (DNA): TGTGCCACCTGGGTCGGAGCCATTTATTATAAGAAACTCTTT.

The chain is built from TRGV3 and TRGJP1. Here the J gene came from matching the DNA to germline, since TCRdb omits it. This CDR3 region has 20 residues. Losses at the gene ends were 9 bases for V and 0 bases for J; bases not matched to a gene: 25. Germline-derived CDR1 and CDR2 are VTNTFY and YDVSTARD (reference sequence). DNA of the CDR3: TGTGCCACCCGAGATCTAAATGAACTAGGAGGGGATACCACTGGTTGGTTCAAGATATTT. It specifies CATRDLNELGGDTTGWFKIF.

The J gene is TRGJ1 or TRGJ2, the V gene TRGV5. TCRdb does not report a J gene; here it was assigned by matching the DNA to germline references. The CDR3 contains 14 residues. V shed 0 bases, J shed 4 bases, and the junction held 6 bases outside the gene matches. The germline CDR1 and CDR2 sequences are VINAFY and YDVSNSKD. DNA of the CDR3: TGTGCCACCTGGGACAGGAAGAAGTATTATAAGAAACTCTTT. Amino acids: CATWDRKKYYKKLF.

The V and J genes are TRGV9 and TRGJ1 or TRGJ2. The J gene was missing in TCRdb and was found by matching the end of the DNA to germline. The CDR3 totals 13 residues. CDR1 is GITISATS, CDR2 ISYDGTV, per germline (reference sequence). V lost 4 bases, J lost 4 bases, and 7 bases stayed unmatched. CDR3 bases: TGTGCCTTGTGGGAATATCCCTATTATAAGAAACTCTTT. Amino acids: CALWEYPYYKKLF.

The rearrangement uses TRGV4 and TRGJP2. TCRdb does not report a J gene; here it was assigned by matching the DNA to germline references. V lost 6 bases and J lost 10; bases outside the gene matches: 8. The CDR3 is 12 residues long. Germline assignment: CDR1 EGSTGY and CDR2 YDSYTSSV. Written as DNA, the CDR3 is TGTGCCACCTGGTATCGTACTTGGATCAAGACGTTT. This sequence encodes CATWYRTWIKTF.

There are a few counts of this clone. Germline is not matched at one junction end, which may reflect a read error. The chain combines TRGV9 with TRGJP. This CDR3 has 16 residues. The germline CDR1 and CDR2 sequences are GITISATS and ISYDGTV (reference sequence). CDR3 protein: CALLEEQELGKKIKVF. The CDR3 nucleotides read TGTGCCTTGTTGGAGGAGCAAGAGTTGGGCAAAAAAATCAAGGTATTT.

The rearrangement links TRGV9 to TRGJP2. Germline matching of the DNA provided the J gene here, since TCRdb leaves it blank. V dropped 3 bases and J dropped 8; count of bases not matched to a gene: 21. Germline assignment: CDR1 GITISATS and CDR2 ISYDGTV (reference sequence). The CDR3 totals 18 residues. The DNA of the CDR3 is TGTGCCTTGTGGGAGCCCCGGAGGAGGGGTAGTTGGGATTGGATCAAGACGTTT. Translated, it gives CALWEPRRRGSWDWIKTF.

This chain uses TRGV8 with TRGJ1 or TRGJ2. TCRdb lists no J gene, so it was determined here by aligning the DNA to germline. The J segment lost 3 bases and the V segment lost 2 bases, leaving 7 bases of the junction unmatched. Germline CDR1 reads VENAVY; CDR2 reads YDSYNSRV. The CDR3 loop spans 14 amino acids. CDR3 region: CATWDIPSYYKKLF. The CDR3 DNA follows: TGTGCCACCTGGGATATCCCCTCTTATTATAAGAAACTCTTT.

This clone was observed a single time. The chain links TRGV8 to TRGJ1 or TRGJ2. Assignment of the J gene here rests on matching the DNA to germline, because TCRdb gives none. Germline assignment: CDR1 VENAVY and CDR2 YDSYNSRV. The J segment lost 6 bases and the V segment lost 3 bases, leaving 20 bases of the junction unmatched. This CDR3 is built from 17 residues. The CDR3 bases are TGTGCCACCTGGGATCCTCCGAGTCTATTGGGGGGTTATAAGAAACTCTTT. Protein sequence: CATWDPPSLLGGYKKLF.

V and J are TRGV3 and TRGJ1 or TRGJ2. Assignment of the J gene here rests on matching the DNA to germline, because TCRdb gives none. Germline lookup yields CDR1 VTNTFY and CDR2 YDVSTARD (reference sequence). With 1 base clipped from V and 5 bases from J, the junction kept 8 bases outside the gene matches. The CDR3 has 14 residues. The CDR3 DNA follows: TGTGCCACCTGGGACAGCCTTTCCCATTATAAGAAACTCTTT. It translates to CATWDSLSHYKKLF.

The V and J genes are TRGV3 and TRGJ1 or TRGJ2. Since TCRdb gives no J gene, matching the DNA to germline was used here to assign it. Per germline, CDR1 VTNTFY and CDR2 YDVSTARD (reference sequence). The CDR3 is 12 residues long. The ends lost 0 bases at V and 11 bases at J; junction bases unmatched: 7. This CDR3 is CATWDRLSQKLF. The CDR3 coding sequence is TGTGCCACCTGGGACAGGTTGTCACAGAAACTCTTT.

Regarding this clone: At the DNA level, this CDR3 is encoded by other sequences in the same sample as well. The genes are TRGV3 and TRGJ1 or TRGJ2. The J gene, absent from TCRdb, was called here by matching the DNA to germline. The germline gives CDR1 VTNTFY, CDR2 YDVSTARD (reference sequence). This CDR3 region has 13 residues. J gave up 6 bases and V 0 bases, and 5 bases lay outside the gene matches. The CDR3 here is CATWDRLAYKKLF. CDR3 DNA: TGTGCCACCTGGGACAGGCTCGCTTATAAGAAACTCTTT.

The table lists this clone with a few counts. The J gene is TRGJ1 or TRGJ2, the V gene TRGV4. V shed 0 bases and J 6 bases; nucleotides not matched to a gene: 5. The germline V gene has CDR1 EGSTGY and CDR2 YDSYTSSV. The CDR3 totals 13 residues. DNA of the CDR3: TGTGCCACCTGGGATGGGCTAAGTTATAAGAAACTCTTT. This sequence encodes CATWDGLSYKKLF.

V is TRGV5 and J is TRGJ1 or TRGJ2. Germline CDR1 VINAFY, CDR2 YDVSNSKD. This CDR3 has 14 amino acids. The V gene end was trimmed by 0 bases and the J gene end by 7 bases; junction bases not matched to a gene: 9. The CDR3 region is CATWDRLGQYKKLF. CDR3 DNA sequence: TGTGCCACCTGGGACAGGCTGGGTCAATATAAGAAACTCTTT.

The chain has TRGV8 and TRGJ1 or TRGJ2. The CDR3 runs 13 residues. V lost 0 bases, J lost 5 bases, and 4 bases stayed unmatched. Germline V CDR1 and CDR2: VENAVY, YDSYNSRV. The CDR3 region is CATWDRHHYKKLF. The CDR3 DNA reads TGTGCCACCTGGGATAGGCATCATTATAAGAAACTCTTT.

Of note for this clone: No DNA is shown, since the ends of the CDR3 on it are uncertain; the CDR3 is the one TCRdb lists. The V segment is TRGV8, and no J call was made. The CDR3 comprises 28 residues, both ends counted. Looked up from germline, CDR1 is VENAVY and CDR2 is YDSYNSRV. The CDR3 sequence: CATWDRRNSLAVEQHLLSQVSIGRIQHF.

The chain carries TRGV8 and TRGJ1 or TRGJ2. No J gene is reported in TCRdb; it was inferred here by comparing the DNA with germline. Germline V CDR1 and CDR2: VENAVY, YDSYNSRV. Losses at the gene ends were 2 bases for V and 7 bases for J; bases not matched to a gene: 5. The CDR3 runs 12 residues. The CDR3 DNA reads TGTGCCACCTGGGATATGGGGTATAAGAAACTCTTT. This codes for CATWDMGYKKLF.

The V gene call is TRGV4, and the J gene call is absent. The CDR3 contains 11 residues. The germline CDR1 and CDR2 sequences are EGSTGY and YDSYTSSV. The CDR3 here is CATWDGPRRLF. In DNA, the CDR3 is TGTGCCACCTGGGATGGGCCTAGACGACTCTTT.